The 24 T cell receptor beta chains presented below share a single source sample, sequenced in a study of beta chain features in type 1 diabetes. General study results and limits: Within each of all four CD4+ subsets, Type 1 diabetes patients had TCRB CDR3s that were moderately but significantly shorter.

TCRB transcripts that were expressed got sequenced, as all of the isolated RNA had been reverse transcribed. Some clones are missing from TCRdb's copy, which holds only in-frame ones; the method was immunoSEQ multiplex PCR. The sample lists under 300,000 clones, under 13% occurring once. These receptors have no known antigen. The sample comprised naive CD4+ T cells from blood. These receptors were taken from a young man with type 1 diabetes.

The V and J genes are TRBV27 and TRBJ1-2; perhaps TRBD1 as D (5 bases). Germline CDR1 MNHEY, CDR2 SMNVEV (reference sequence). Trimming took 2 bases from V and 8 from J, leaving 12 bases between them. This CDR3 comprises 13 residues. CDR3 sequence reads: CASSLREGRGYTF. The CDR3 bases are TGTGCCAGCAGTTTAAGGGAGGGGAGAGGCTACACCTTC.

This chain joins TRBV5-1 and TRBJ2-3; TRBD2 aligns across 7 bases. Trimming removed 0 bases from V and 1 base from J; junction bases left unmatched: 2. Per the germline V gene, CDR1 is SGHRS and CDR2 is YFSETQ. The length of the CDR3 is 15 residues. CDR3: CASSLDAGGTDTQYF. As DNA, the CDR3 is TGCGCCAGCAGCTTGGACGCGGGGGGCACAGATACGCAGTATTTT. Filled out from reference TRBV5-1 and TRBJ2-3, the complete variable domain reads KAGVTQTPRYLIKTRGQQVTLSCSPISGHRSVSWYQQTPGQGLQFLFEYFSETQRNKGNFPGRFSGRQFSNSRSEMNVSTLELGDSALYLCASSLDAGGTDTQYFGPGTRLTVL.

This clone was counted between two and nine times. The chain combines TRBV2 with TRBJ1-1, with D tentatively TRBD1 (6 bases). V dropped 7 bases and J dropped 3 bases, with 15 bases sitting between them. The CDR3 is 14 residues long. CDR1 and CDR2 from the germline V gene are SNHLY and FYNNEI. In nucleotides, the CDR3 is TGTGCCAGCAATCCGGCAGGGGCGTACACTGAAGCTTTCTTT. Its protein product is CASNPAGAYTEAFF.

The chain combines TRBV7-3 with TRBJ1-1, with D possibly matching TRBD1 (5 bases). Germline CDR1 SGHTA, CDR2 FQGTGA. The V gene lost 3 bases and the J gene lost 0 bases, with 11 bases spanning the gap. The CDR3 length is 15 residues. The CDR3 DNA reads TGTGCCAGCAGCTTTTCTGGGGGGGTGAACACTGAAGCTTTCTTT. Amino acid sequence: CASSFSGGVNTEAFF.

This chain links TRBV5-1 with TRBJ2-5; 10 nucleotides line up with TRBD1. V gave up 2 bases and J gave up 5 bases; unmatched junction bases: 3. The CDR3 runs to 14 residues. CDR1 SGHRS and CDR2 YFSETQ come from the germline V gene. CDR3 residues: CASSFGTGVETQYF. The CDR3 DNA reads TGCGCCAGCAGCTTTGGGACAGGGGTGGAGACCCAGTACTTC. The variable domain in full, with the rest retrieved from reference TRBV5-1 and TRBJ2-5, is KAGVTQTPRYLIKTRGQQVTLSCSPISGHRSVSWYQQTPGQGLQFLFEYFSETQRNKGNFPGRFSGRQFSNSRSEMNVSTLELGDSALYLCASSFGTGVETQYFGPGTRLLVL.

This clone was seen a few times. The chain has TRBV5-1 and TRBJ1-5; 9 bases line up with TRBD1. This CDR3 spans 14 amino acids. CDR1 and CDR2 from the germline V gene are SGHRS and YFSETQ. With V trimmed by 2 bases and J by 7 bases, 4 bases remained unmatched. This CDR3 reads CASSFDRGRQPQHF. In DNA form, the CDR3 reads TGCGCCAGCAGCTTCGACAGGGGGAGACAGCCCCAGCATTTT.

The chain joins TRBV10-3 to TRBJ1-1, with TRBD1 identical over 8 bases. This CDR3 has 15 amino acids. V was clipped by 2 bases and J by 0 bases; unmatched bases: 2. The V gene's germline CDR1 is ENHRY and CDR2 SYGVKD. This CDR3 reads CAISEQDRVNTEAFF. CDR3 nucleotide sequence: TGTGCCATCAGTGAGCAGGACAGGGTGAACACTGAAGCTTTCTTT.

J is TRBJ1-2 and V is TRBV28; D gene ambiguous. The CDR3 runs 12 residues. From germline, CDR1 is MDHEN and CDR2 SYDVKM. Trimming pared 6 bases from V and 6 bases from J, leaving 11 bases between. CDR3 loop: CASSLRVDGYTF. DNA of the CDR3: TGTGCCAGCAGCCTTCGGGTGGATGGCTACACCTTC.

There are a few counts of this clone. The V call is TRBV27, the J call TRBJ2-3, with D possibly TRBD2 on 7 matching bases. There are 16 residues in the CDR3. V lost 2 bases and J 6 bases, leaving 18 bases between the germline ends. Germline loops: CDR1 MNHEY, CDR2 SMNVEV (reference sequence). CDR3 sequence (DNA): TGTGCCAGCAGTTTACGGTGGGGGGGCGCGCAGGATACGCAGTATTTT. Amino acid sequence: CASSLRWGGAQDTQYF.

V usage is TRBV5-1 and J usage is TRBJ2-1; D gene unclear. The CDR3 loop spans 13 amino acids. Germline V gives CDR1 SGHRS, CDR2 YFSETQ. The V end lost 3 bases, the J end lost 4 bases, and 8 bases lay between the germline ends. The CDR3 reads CASSSLQYNEQFF. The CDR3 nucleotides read TGCGCCAGCAGCTCTTTACAGTACAATGAGCAGTTCTTC.

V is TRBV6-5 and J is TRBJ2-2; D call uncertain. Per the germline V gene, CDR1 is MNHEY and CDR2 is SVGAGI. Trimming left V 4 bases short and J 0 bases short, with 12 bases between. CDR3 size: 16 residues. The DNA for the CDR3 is TGTGCCAGCAGTTTCCGGGTCGCGACGAACACCGGGGAGCTGTTTTTT. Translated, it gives CASSFRVATNTGELFF.

CDR3 DNA: TGCGCCAGCAGCTTGGAGTATGCGGACAATGAGCAGTTCTTC. Its protein product is CASSLEYADNEQFF. The chain uses TRBV5-1 and TRBJ2-1, with no clear D. The germline CDR1 and CDR2 sequences are SGHRS and YFSETQ. Trimming shortened V by 0 bases and J by 5 bases, and 9 bases separated the two germline ends. CDR3 length equals 14 residues.

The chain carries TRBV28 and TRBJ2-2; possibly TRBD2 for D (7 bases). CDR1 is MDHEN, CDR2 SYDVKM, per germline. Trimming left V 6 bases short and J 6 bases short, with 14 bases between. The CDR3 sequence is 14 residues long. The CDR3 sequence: CASSRSGGPGELFF. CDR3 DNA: TGTGCCAGCAGCCGATCCGGGGGGCCCGGGGAGCTGTTTTTT.

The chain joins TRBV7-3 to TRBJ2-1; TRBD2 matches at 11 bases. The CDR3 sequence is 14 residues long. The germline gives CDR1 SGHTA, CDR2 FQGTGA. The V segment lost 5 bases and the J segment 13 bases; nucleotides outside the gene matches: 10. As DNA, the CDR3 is TGTGCCAGCAGCCCCCCCGGGACTAGCGGCCCCCAGTTCTTC. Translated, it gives CASSPPGTSGPQFF.

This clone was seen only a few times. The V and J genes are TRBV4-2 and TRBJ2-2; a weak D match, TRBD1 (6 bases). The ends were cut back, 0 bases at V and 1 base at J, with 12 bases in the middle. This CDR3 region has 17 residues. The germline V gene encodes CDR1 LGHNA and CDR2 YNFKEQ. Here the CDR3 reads CASSQEPLQGNTGELFF. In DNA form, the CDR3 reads TGTGCCAGCAGCCAAGAGCCCCTACAGGGGAACACCGGGGAGCTGTTTTTT.

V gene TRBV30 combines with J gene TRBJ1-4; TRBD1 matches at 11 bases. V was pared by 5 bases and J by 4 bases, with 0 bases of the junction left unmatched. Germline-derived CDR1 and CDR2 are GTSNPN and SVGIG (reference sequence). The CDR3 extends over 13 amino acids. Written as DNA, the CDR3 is TGTGCCTGGGGGACAGGGGGTAATGAAAAACTGTTTTTT. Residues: CAWGTGGNEKLFF.

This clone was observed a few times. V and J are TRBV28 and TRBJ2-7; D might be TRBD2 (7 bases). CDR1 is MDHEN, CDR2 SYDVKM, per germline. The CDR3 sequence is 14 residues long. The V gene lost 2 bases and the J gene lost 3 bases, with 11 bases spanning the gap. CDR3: CASSLAGANYEQYF. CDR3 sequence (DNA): TGTGCCAGCAGTTTAGCGGGGGCCAACTACGAGCAGTACTTC.

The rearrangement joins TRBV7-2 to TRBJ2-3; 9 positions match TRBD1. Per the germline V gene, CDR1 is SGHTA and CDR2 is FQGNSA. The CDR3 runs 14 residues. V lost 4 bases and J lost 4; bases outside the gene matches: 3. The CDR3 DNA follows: TGTGCCAGCAGCTCAACAGGGGGCCCAGATACGCAGTATTTT. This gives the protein CASSSTGGPDTQYF. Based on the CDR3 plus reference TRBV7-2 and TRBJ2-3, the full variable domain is GAGVSQSPSNKVTEKGKDVELRCDPISGHTALYWYRQSLGQGLEFLIYFQGNSAPDKSGLPSDRFSAERTGGSVSTLTIQRTQQEDSAVYLCASSSTGGPDTQYFGPGTRLTVL.

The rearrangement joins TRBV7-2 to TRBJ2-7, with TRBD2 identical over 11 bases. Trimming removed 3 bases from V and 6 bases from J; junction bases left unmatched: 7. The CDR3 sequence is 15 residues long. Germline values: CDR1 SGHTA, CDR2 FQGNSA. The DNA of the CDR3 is TGTGCCAGCAGCTTCCTAGCGGGGGGAGACTCCGAGCAGTACTTC. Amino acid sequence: CASSFLAGGDSEQYF.

CDR3 residues: CASSLPGQTGSQRSYEQYF. The CDR3 DNA sequence: TGTGCCAGCAGCCTCCCGGGACAAACCGGTAGTCAGCGGTCCTACGAGCAGTACTTC. The J gene is TRBJ2-7, the V gene TRBV7-2; tentative D call: TRBD1 (6 bases). The V and J ends lost 5 bases and 1 base respectively, with 27 bases between them. The CDR3 extends over 19 amino acids. CDR1 and CDR2 (germline): SGHTA, FQGNSA.

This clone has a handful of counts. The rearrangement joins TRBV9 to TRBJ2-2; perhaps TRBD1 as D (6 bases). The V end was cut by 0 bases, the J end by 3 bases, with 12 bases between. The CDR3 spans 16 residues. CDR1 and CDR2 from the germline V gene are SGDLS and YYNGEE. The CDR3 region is CASSVVGTGYTGELFF. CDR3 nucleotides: TGTGCCAGCAGCGTAGTGGGAACAGGGTACACCGGGGAGCTGTTTTTT.

The CDR3 DNA follows: TGTGCCAGCACAACAGGGGCAAAGGCTAAAGAGACCCAGTACTTC. This sequence encodes CASTTGAKAKETQYF. The genes are TRBV6-4 and TRBJ2-5; TRBD1 agrees at 7 bases. The trim removed 7 bases at V and 3 bases at J, leaving 11 bases unmatched. Germline V gene data show CDR1 as MRHNA and CDR2 as SNTAGT. The CDR3 spans 15 residues.

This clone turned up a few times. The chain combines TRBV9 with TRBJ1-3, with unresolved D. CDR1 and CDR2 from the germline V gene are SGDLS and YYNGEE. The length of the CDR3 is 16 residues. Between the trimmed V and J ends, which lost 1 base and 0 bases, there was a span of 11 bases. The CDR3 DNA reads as TGTGCCAGCAGCGTAACCGGGGTTCCCTCTGGAAACACCATATATTTT. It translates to CASSVTGVPSGNTIYF.

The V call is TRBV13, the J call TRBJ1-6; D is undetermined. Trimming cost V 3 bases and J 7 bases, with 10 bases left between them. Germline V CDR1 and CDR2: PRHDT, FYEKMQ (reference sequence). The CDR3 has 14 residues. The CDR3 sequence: CASSLRPRNSPLHF. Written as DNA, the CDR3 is TGTGCCAGCAGCTTGAGGCCCCGGAATTCACCCCTCCACTTT.